A selection of T cell receptor beta chains follows, all from one sample in a study of T cell responses to AZD1222 COVID-19 vaccine. The data were produced by immunoSEQ multiplex PCR, yet TCRdb's version contains in-frame clones alone and is incomplete. The sample contains some 200,000 clones, roughly nine tenths of which appear only once. The starting material was peripheral blood, obtained 28 days after the second AZD1222 dose. The receptors come from an adult who received the AZD1222 COVID-19 vaccine. The CDR3 runs from the conserved cysteine through the conserved F or W. The D gene is left open where the match is weak. Rows give clone size only sometimes, using once, few, many, or a class for an expanded clone.

>.|TRBJ1-2|TRBV5-5|.
TGTGCCAGCAGCTTAGGGCCGGGAAACTATGGCTACACCTTC
CASSLGPGNYGYTF
>TRBD1|TRBJ2-6|TRBV19|.
TGTGCCAGTAACGACAGGGGGGGTGTTGGGGCCAACGTCCTGACTTTC
CASNDRGGVGANVLTF
>TRBD1|TRBJ2-2|TRBV19|.
TGTGCCAGTGAGACAGGGTTTAACACCGGGGAGCTGTTTTTT
CASETGFNTGELFF
>TRBD1|TRBJ2-6|TRBV3-1/TRBV3-2|.
TGTGCCAGCAGCCGCCAGGGACAGGTGTTTGGGGCCAACGTCCTGACTTTC
CASSRQGQVFGANVLTF
>.|TRBJ1-2|TRBV7-2|.
TGTGCCAGCAGCTCCTACAGGGCGCATCTAGGCTACACCTTC
CASSSYRAHLGYTF
>TRBD2|TRBJ2-3|TRBV5-1|.
TGCGCCAGCAGCACCGGGACTAGCGGGGGAAGGAAAGATACGCAGTATTTT
CASSTGTSGGRKDTQYF
>TRBD1|TRBJ2-7|TRBV5-1|.
TGCGCCAGCAGCGGAGAGGACAGGGTTTACGAGCAGTACTTC
CASSGEDRVYEQYF
>TRBD1|TRBJ1-4|TRBV6-6|.
TGTGCCAGCACCGGACAGGCTCTGGAAAAACTGTTTTTT
CASTGQALEKLFF
>.|TRBJ2-5|TRBV5-4|once
TGTGCCAGCAGCGTGGGACGGTTCCAAGAGACCCAGTACTTC
CASSVGRFQETQYF
>.|TRBJ1-5|TRBV27|.
TGTGCCAGCAGTGGAGGGTCGCATTTT
CASSGGSHF
>.|TRBJ1-4|TRBV2|.
TGTGCCAGCTGTAGGGGCGTAGATGAAAAACTGTTTTTT
CASCRGVDEKLFF
>TRBD1|TRBJ1-2|TRBV6-5|.
TGTGCCAGCAGGTTAGGGGGCTCAAACTATGGCTACACCTTC
CASRLGGSNYGYTF
>TRBD1|TRBJ2-2|TRBV27|.
TGTGCCAGCAGGGGACAGGGCCACGGGGCCGGGGAGCTGTTTTTT
CASRGQGHGAGELFF
>.|TRBJ1-5|TRBV4-3|.
TGCGCCAGCAGCCAAGGGGTAAGGGGGAATCAGCCCCAGCATTTT
CASSQGVRGNQPQHF
>.|TRBJ1-4|TRBV18|.
TGTGCCAGCTCACCAAGAGCAACTAATGAAAAACTGTTTTTT
CASSPRATNEKLFF
>.|TRBJ1-5|TRBV30|once
TGTGCCTGGAGTGTACCAGTTGCGAGGGGCAACAATCAGCCCCAGCATTTT
CAWSVPVARGNNQPQHF
>.|TRBJ2-6|TRBV6-5|.
TGTGCCGGCAGTCTGCGTTGGGCTGGGGCCAACGTCCTGACTTTC
CAGSLRWAGANVLTF
>TRBD1|TRBJ1-1|TRBV10-2|.
TGCGCCGCCCGAGGACAGGAAGTGGGGTACACTGAAGCTTTCTTT
CAARGQEVGYTEAFF
>.|TRBJ1-2|TRBV7-2|.
TGTGCCAGCAGCTTTCGGGCAGCCTATGGCTACACCTTC
CASSFRAAYGYTF
>.|TRBJ1-1|TRBV18|.
TGTGCCAGCTCACCCGGCACTGAAGCTTTCTTT
CASSPGTEAFF
>TRBD1|TRBJ1-2|TRBV5-1|.
TGCGCCAGCAGCCCCGACAGGGGGGTGATGTCTGGCTACACCTTC
CASSPDRGVMSGYTF
>TRBD2|TRBJ2-3|TRBV4-1|.
TGCGCCAGCAGCCATGGGACTAGCGGCAGCACAGATACGCAGTATTTT
CASSHGTSGSTDTQYF
>.|TRBJ1-1|TRBV7-9|.
TGTGCCAGCAGCTTAAGTGTGGTGGGCCAAGCTTTCTTT
CASSLSVVGQAFF
>TRBD1|TRBJ1-5|TRBV19|once
TGTGCCAGTAGTGTGCTGGGACAGAAAGTGATGCAGCCCCAGCATTTT
CASSVLGQKVMQPQHF
>.|TRBJ2-1|TRBV13|.
TGTGCCAGCAGCTCACCTTTCAAGGGCCTTTCCAAGCAGTTCTTC
CASSSPFKGLSKQFF
>TRBD2|TRBJ2-7|TRBV4-2|few
TGTGCCAGCAGCCCCGGACTAGCCTCCTACGAGCAGTACTTC
CASSPGLASYEQYF